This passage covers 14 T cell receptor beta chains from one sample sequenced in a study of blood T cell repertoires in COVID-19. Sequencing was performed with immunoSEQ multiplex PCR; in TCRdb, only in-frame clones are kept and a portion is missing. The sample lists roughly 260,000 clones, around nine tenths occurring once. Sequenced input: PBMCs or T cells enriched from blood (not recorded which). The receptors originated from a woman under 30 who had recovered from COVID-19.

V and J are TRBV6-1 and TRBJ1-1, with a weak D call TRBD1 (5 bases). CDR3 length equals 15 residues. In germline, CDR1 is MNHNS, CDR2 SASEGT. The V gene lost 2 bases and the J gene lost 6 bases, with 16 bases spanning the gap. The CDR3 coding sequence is TGTGCCAGCAGTGAAAGTCCGGGTTGGGGGGCTGAAGCTTTCTTT. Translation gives CASSESPGWGAEAFF.

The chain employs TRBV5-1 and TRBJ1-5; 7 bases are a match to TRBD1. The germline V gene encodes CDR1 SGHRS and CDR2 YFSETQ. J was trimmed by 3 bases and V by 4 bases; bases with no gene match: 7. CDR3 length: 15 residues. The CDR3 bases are TGCGCCAGCAGCCCTGGACAGGCCTCCAATCAGCCCCAGCATTTT. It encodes CASSPGQASNQPQHF.

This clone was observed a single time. CDR3 DNA: TGTGCCAGCAGCCCACGACAGGGGCCGTGGGAGACCCAGTACTTC. It encodes CASSPRQGPWETQYF. The rearrangement links TRBV14 to TRBJ2-5; 8 bases map to TRBD1. This CDR3 region has 15 residues. V shed 4 bases, J shed 5 bases, and the junction held 9 bases outside the gene matches. The germline V gene has CDR1 SGHDN and CDR2 FVKESK.

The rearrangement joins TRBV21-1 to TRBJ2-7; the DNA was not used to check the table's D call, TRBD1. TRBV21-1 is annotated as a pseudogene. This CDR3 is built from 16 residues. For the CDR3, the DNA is TGTGCCAGCACGCGACCGGGACAGGGGGCGTTTTACGAGCAGTACTTC. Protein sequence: CASTRPGQGAFYEQYF.

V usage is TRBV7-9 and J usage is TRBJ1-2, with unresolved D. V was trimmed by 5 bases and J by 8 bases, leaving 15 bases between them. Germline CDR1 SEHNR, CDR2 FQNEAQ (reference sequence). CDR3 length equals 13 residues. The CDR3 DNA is TGTGCCAGCAGCGGATGGCGGGGTTCGGGCTACACCTTC. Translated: CASSGWRGSGYTF.

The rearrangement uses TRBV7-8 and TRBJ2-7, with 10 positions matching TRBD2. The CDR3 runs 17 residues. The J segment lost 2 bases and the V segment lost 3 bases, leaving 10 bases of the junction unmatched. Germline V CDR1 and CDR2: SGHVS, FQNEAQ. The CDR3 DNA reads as TGTGCCAGCAGCTTGTCCTTAGCGGGAGGTGGGGCCTACGAGCAGTACTTC. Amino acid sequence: CASSLSLAGGGAYEQYF. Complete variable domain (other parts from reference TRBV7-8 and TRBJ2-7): GAGVSQSPRYKVAKRGQDVALRCDPISGHVSLFWYQQALGQGPEFLTYFQNEAQLDKSGLPSDRFFAERPEGSVSTLKIQRTQQEDSAVYLCASSLSLAGGGAYEQYFGPGTRLTVT.

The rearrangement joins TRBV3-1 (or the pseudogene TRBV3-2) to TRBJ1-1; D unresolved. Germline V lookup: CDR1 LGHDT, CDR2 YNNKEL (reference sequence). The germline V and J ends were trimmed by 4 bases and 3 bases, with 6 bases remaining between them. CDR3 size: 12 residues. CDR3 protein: CASSRADTEAFF. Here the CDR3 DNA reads TGTGCCAGCAGCCGGGCAGACACTGAAGCTTTCTTT.

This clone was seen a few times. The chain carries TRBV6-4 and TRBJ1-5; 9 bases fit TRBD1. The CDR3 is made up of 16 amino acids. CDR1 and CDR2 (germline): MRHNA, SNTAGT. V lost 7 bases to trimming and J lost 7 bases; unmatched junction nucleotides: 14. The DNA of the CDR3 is TGTGCCAGCAAGGGGACAGGGAGGATGTATAACCAGCCCCAGCATTTT. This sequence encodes CASKGTGRMYNQPQHF.

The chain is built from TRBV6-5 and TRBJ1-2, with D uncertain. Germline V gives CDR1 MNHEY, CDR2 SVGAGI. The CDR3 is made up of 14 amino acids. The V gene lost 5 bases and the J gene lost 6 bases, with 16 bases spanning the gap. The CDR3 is CASSMAGLSNGYTF. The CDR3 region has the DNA TGTGCCAGCAGTATGGCGGGCCTCTCGAATGGCTACACCTTC.

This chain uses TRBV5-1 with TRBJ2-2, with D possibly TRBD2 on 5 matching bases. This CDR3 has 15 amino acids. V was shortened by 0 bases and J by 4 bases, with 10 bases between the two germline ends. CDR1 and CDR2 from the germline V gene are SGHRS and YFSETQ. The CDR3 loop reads CASSLGLGGTGELFF. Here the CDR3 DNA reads TGCGCCAGCAGCTTGGGATTAGGAGGCACCGGGGAGCTGTTTTTT.

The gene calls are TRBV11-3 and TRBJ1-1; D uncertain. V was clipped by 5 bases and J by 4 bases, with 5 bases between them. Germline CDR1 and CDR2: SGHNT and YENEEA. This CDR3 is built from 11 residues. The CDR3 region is CASSRSTEAFF. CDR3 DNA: TGTGCCAGCAGCCGTAGCACTGAAGCTTTCTTT.

This chain's CDR3 is CASSLARGRYEQYF. The CDR3 DNA reads as TGTGCCAGCAGCTTGGCCAGGGGTAGATACGAGCAGTACTTC. V gene TRBV5-8 combines with J gene TRBJ2-7, with D maybe TRBD1 (6 bases). The germline CDR1 and CDR2 sequences are SGHTS and YDEGEE. With 0 bases removed from V and 4 bases from J, the gap between germline ends came to 11 bases. The CDR3 is 14 amino acids.

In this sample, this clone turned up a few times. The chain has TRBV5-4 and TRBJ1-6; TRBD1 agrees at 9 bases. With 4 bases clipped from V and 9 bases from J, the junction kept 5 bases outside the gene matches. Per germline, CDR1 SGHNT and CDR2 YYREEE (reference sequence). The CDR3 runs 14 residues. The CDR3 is CASSATGGVSPLHF. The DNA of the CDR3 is TGTGCCAGCAGCGCCACAGGGGGCGTTTCACCCCTCCACTTT.

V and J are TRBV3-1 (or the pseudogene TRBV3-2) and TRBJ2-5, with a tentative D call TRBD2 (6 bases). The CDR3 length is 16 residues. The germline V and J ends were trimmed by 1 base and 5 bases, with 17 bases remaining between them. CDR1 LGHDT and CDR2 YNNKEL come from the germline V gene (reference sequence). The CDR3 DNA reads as TGTGCCAGCAGCCAAGGCGGGTCGGGCCGGGGGGAGACCCAGTACTTC. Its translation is CASSQGGSGRGETQYF.